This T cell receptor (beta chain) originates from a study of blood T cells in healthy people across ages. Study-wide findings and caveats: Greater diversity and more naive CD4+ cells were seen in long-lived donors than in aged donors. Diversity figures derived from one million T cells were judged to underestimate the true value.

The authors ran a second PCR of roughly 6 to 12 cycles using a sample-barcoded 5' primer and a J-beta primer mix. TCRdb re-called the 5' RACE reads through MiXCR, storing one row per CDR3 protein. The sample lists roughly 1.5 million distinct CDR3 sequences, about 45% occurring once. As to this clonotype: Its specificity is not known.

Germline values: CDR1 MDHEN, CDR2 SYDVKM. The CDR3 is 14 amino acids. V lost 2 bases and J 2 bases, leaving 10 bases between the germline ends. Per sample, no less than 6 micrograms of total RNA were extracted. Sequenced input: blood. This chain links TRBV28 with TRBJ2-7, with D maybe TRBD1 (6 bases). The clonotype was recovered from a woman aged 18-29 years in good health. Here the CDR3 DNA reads TGTGCCAGCAGTTTAGGGACAATTGCCTACGAGCAGTACTTC. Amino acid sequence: CASSLGTIAYEQYF.